This TCR beta chain is drawn from a study of beta chain features in type 1 diabetes. Study-wide results and limits: Patients' naive, central memory and Treg TCRB repertoires seemed closer to one another than those of healthy donors. Fewer junction insertions and more nucleotide deletions appeared in type 1 diabetes patients. Moderate but significant shortening of TCRB CDR3s was recorded in all four CD4+ subsets from Type 1 diabetes patients.

The investigators reverse transcribed all of the isolated RNA, so they sequenced expressed TCRB transcripts. TCRdb's table, derived via immunoSEQ multiplex PCR, lists solely in-frame clones and lacks some. The sample holds about 350,000 clones, around 19% seen once. Worth noting for this clone: As yet, its antigen is unknown.

Every sorted population was more than 98% pure. Germline V gene data show CDR1 as SGHAT and CDR2 as FQDESV (reference sequence). V dropped 5 bases and J dropped 0; count of bases not matched to a gene: 4. The CDR3 covers 15 residues. This TCR was sampled from a woman under 30 in good health. The chain couples TRBV11-1 to TRBJ2-1; 7 bases are shared with TRBD1. Sequencing was carried out using naive CD4+ T cells from blood. Written as DNA, the CDR3 is TGTGCCAGCAGCCGACCAGGGGGCTCCTACAATGAGCAGTTCTTC. It specifies CASSRPGGSYNEQFF. The full variable domain, completed using reference TRBV11-1 and TRBJ2-1, is EAEVAQSPRYKITEKSQAVAFWCDPISGHATLYWYRQILGQGPELLVQFQDESVVDDSQLPKDRFSAERLKGVDSTLKIQPAELGDSAMYLCASSRPGGSYNEQFFGPGTRLTVL.